This paragraph reports one TCR beta chain. This clone is a singleton in its sample. Its target antigen remains unknown. Per-nucleotide qualities are absent, and no much larger clonotype sits a single base away. Library preparation used the immunoSEQ multiplex PCR assay. Regarding the original processing steps: A statistical classification framework was built for diagnosing cytomegalovirus status from the catalog of TCR beta chain sequences. In TCRdb, the immuneACCESS table is reduced to in-frame sequences with V and J assigned. These tables do not hold every clone; where another copy was compared, an unresolved V gene accounts for under half, and the others remain unexplained. V and J calls plus clone size are reproduced from that table; the DNA served to infer D and trimming. The sample table shows 350,000 or so clones, and roughly 90% are seen once. The ten biggest clones cover around 0.84% of the sample.

The donors belonged to the validation cohort of around 110 subjects, which was separate from the roughly 670-subject first cohort. The sample belongs to a study of cytomegalovirus exposure and HLA in healthy donors listed by TCRdb under 2017. Describing the broader study: The 666 repertoires of the first cohort and the 95 to 150 validation repertoires were produced on the same platform, according to a later analysis. The aim of the study was to test whether cataloging public T cell receptors could identify signatures of past pathogen exposure. Along with the roughly 670-subject first cohort, a separate validation cohort of 120 different subjects was used. To predict cytomegalovirus infection status, the study brought together high-throughput TCR immunosequencing, statistical association of individual TCRs with disease status, and machine learning.

Looking up the germline V gene yields CDR1 SGHVS and CDR2 FQNEAQ. Trimming at the junction amounts to 3 bases on V and 1 base on J, and the germline ends lie 6 bases apart. The CDR3 measures 13 amino acids from cysteine to phenylalanine. The read is trimmed to its CDR3 DNA, 39 bases read in frame from base 1. What the research found in general, with its limitations: The authors suggested that the approach could potentially be generalized to other disease states and immunological phenotypes. A total of around 150 TCR beta chains were listed by the study as associated with cytomegalovirus. Most TCR sequences were observed very rarely across donors, whereas some public TCRs were present in many individuals. Of the cluster scores, around 95% were above 0 in a later analysis, which found that TCRs clustered in the first cohort also tended to co-occur in the 130 or so validation repertoires. In vitro tests confirmed that a few of the cytomegalovirus-associated TCR beta chains recognize cytomegalovirus antigens. The classifier was reported to diagnose cytomegalovirus status with high specificity and sensitivity in both the original and validation cohorts. A later analysis had no HLA typing for the validation cohort, so co-occurrence there was scored across all 130 or so repertoires.

This sequence was found in a woman aged 18 to 35 in good health and CMV-seronegative. This chain joins TRBV7-8 to TRBJ2-5; the D gene lacks a confident call. Input material: PBMCs. The CDR3 loop reads CASSFTPQETQYF. The bases are TGTGCCAGCAGCTTTACACCCCAAGAGACCCAGTACTTC.